A selection of T cell receptor beta chains follows, all from one sample in a study of long-term antiretroviral therapy in people with HIV. The assay was immunoSEQ multiplex PCR, and TCRdb's table has in-frame clones only and misses some. Of roughly 45,000 clones in the sample, roughly four fifths were seen once. The sequences come from unsorted PBMCs, collected 0.8 years after starting antiretroviral therapy. These receptors were taken from a young woman with HIV. CDR3s include the opening cysteine and the closing phenylalanine or tryptophan. A D gene is named only where the DNA matches it firmly. Size values are once, few and many counts, or a class for expanded clones, and some rows have none.

v_gene	abundance	j_gene	d_gene	CDR3nt	CDR3aa
TRBV7-3	-	TRBJ2-2	-	TGTGCCAGCAGCTTAACTGAGAGCCACACCGGGGAGCTGTTTTTT	CASSLTESHTGELFF
TRBV7-9	-	TRBJ2-3	-	TGTGCCAGCAGCTTAAACTTCAACACAGATACGCAGTATTTT	CASSLNFNTDTQYF
TRBV7-9	few	TRBJ2-1	TRBD1	TGTGCCAGCAGCACCGGGACAGTTTACAATGAGCAGTTCTTC	CASSTGTVYNEQFF
TRBV6-1	-	TRBJ2-7	TRBD2	TGTGCCAGCAGTGCCGCGGGACTACCCTACGAGCAGTACTTC	CASSAAGLPYEQYF
TRBV20-1	few	TRBJ1-3	-	TGCAGTGCGCCTGAGGGAAACACCATATATTTT	CSAPEGNTIYF
TRBV20-1	-	TRBJ1-2	-	TGCAGTGCACGGGTTAACTATGGCTACACCTTC	CSARVNYGYTF
TRBV7-3	-	TRBJ2-3	-	TGTGCCAGCAGCCCGCCGGGGACGCGGCCAGGGAGATTTGCAGATACGCAGTATTTT	CASSPPGTRPGRFADTQYF
TRBV28	-	TRBJ1-1	TRBD1	TGTGCCAGCAGTATACTACAGGGGAGAGCTTTCTTT	CASSILQGRAFF
TRBV6-1	once	TRBJ2-4	-	TGTGCCAGCATGGGAGGCAGTCTAGCCAAAAACATTCAGTACTTC	CASMGGSLAKNIQYF
TRBV19	-	TRBJ2-5	-	TGTGCCAGTAGTATAGAGGAGGGGGAGAGGGGACAAAAAGAGACCCAGTACTTC	CASSIEEGERGQKETQYF
TRBV14	-	TRBJ2-1	-	TGTGCCAGCAGCCCGGTCGGGTCAGGATACAATGAGCAGTTCTTC	CASSPVGSGYNEQFF
TRBV7-3	-	TRBJ2-5	-	TGTGCCAGCAGCTCAGAAGAGACCCAGTACTTC	CASSSEETQYF
TRBV5-4	-	TRBJ2-7	TRBD1	TGTGCCAGCAGCCCTTACAGGGGTTGGGACGAGCAGTACTTC	CASSPYRGWDEQYF
TRBV10-3	-	TRBJ2-5	TRBD1	TGTGCCATCAGCAACAGTCGGACAGGGCGAGAGACCCAGTACTTC	CAISNSRTGRETQYF
TRBV18	few	TRBJ2-7	-	TGTGCCAGCTCACCACTCGCCGGGACACCAGCTTACGAGCAGTACTTC	CASSPLAGTPAYEQYF
TRBV29-1	-	TRBJ2-1	TRBD2	TGCAGCGTTGAAGCTAGCGGGGTATACAATGAGCAGTTCTTC	CSVEASGVYNEQFF
TRBV9	-	TRBJ2-2	TRBD2	TGTGCCAGCAGCGTAGAAGTCACTAGCGGGAGAGGGAACACCGGGGAGCTGTTTTTT	CASSVEVTSGRGNTGELFF
TRBV19	-	TRBJ1-5	-	TGTGCCAGTAGTATGCAGGGGTTTTGGGGCAATCAGCCCCAGCATTTT	CASSMQGFWGNQPQHF
TRBV9	-	TRBJ1-1	-	TGTGCCAGCAGCGCTGGCTTGAACACTGAAGCTTTCTTT	CASSAGLNTEAFF
TRBV6-5	-	TRBJ2-5	TRBD1	TGTGCCAGCAGTGTGGACAGGTTCTCAGAGACCCAGTACTTC	CASSVDRFSETQYF
TRBV6-4	-	TRBJ2-1	-	TGTGCCAGCAGTGACCGGGGCCGGGGTGAGCAGTTCTTC	CASSDRGRGEQFF
TRBV4-3	-	TRBJ2-2	-	TGCGCCAGCAGCCAAGATCCGACAGAAGGGAACGCCGGGGAGCTGTTTTTT	CASSQDPTEGNAGELFF
TRBV4-3	-	TRBJ2-1	TRBD1	TGCGCCAGCAGCCAGGGGACAGGGGGCAATGAGCAGTTCTTC	CASSQGTGGNEQFF
TRBV27	-	TRBJ1-1	-	TGTGCCAGCAGTTTATCCGGGGGCTTTGAAGCTTTCTTT	CASSLSGGFEAFF
TRBV11-2	-	TRBJ2-5	TRBD2	TGTGCCAGCAGCTTAGGAGTGGCTAGCGGGGATCAAGAGACCCAGTACTTC	CASSLGVASGDQETQYF
TRBV7-2	-	TRBJ2-7	TRBD2	TGTGCCAGTCGCTACGCATCTAGCGGGGACTCCTACGAGCAGTACTTC	CASRYASSGDSYEQYF
TRBV28	-	TRBJ2-5	-	TGTGCCAGCAGTCCCCCGGACAGATCTCAGGGGACCCAGTACTTC	CASSPPDRSQGTQYF
TRBV18	-	TRBJ2-3	TRBD1	TGTGCCAGCTCACCAAGGGGGCACACAGATACGCAGTATTTT	CASSPRGHTDTQYF
TRBV5-4	few	TRBJ2-1	-	TGTGCCAGCAGCTCCAATTGGAATGAGCAGTTCTTC	CASSSNWNEQFF
TRBV19	-	TRBJ1-5	-	TGTGCCAGTAGTATGGGGGGGCGGGGAAGCAATCAGCCCCAGCATTTT	CASSMGGRGSNQPQHF
TRBV9	-	TRBJ2-5	-	TGTGCCAGCAGCGTATTTGGCCCCGGGGAGACCCAGTACTTC	CASSVFGPGETQYF
TRBV19	-	TRBJ2-3	TRBD2	TGTGCCAGTAGTCCCCCCCTTGTAGCGGGAGGGCCCACAGATACGCAGTATTTT	CASSPPLVAGGPTDTQYF
TRBV27	-	TRBJ2-3	-	TGTGCCAGCAGTTACCGAACTCCCCCCCGCGATACGCAGTATTTT	CASSYRTPPRDTQYF
TRBV6-5	-	TRBJ2-6	-	TGTGCCAGCAGTTACCTAGGCGGGGCCAACGTCCTGACTTTC	CASSYLGGANVLTF
TRBV19	-	TRBJ2-6	-	TGTGCCAGTACACAAAGGGGTTCTGGGGCCAACGTCCTGACTTTC	CASTQRGSGANVLTF
TRBV5-1	-	TRBJ2-4	-	TGCGCCAGCAGCTTGGGGCGGACTGGAGCTCAGTACTTC	CASSLGRTGAQYF
TRBV5-8	-	TRBJ2-2	-	TGTGCCAGCAGCTTGGCCCTAGTTCAAACCGGGGAGCTGTTTTTT	CASSLALVQTGELFF
TRBV6-1	-	TRBJ2-7	TRBD1	TGTGCCAGCAGTGAAGCGGGGACAGTGGTAGAGCAGTACTTC	CASSEAGTVVEQYF
TRBV19	-	TRBJ1-5	-	TGTGCCAGTAGTACCCCGCTTCTCGACAGAGGCCTCCTTTCCAATCAGCCCCAGCATTTT	CASSTPLLDRGLLSNQPQHF
TRBV6-4	few	TRBJ2-7	-	TGTGCCAGCAGACACAGCTACGAGCAGTACTTC	CASRHSYEQYF
TRBV7-7	-	TRBJ2-2	-	TGTGCTAGCAGCTCGTCGGGGCTACTAGCCGGCGGGGAGCTGTTTTTT	CASSSSGLLAGGELFF
TRBV25-1	-	TRBJ2-5	TRBD2	TGTGCCAGCTCCTACGAGACGGGAGGGGCCCAGTACTTC	CASSYETGGAQYF
TRBV5-6	-	TRBJ1-5	-	TGTGCCAGCAGCTTGAGTGGAACGTTCGGCAATCAGCCCCAGCATTTT	CASSLSGTFGNQPQHF
TRBV9	once	TRBJ2-1	TRBD2	TGTGCCAGCACAGGAGCGGGAGGGGATGAGCAGTTCTTC	CASTGAGGDEQFF
TRBV5-1	-	TRBJ1-3	-	TGCGCCAGCAGCTTGGTGCCCACCAAGGGGGCTGGAAACACCATATATTTT	CASSLVPTKGAGNTIYF
TRBV6-6	once	TRBJ2-1	TRBD2	TGTGCCAGCAGTTACGGAGGGGAGGGGGAGCAGTTCTTC	CASSYGGEGEQFF
TRBV18	-	TRBJ2-7	-	TGTGCCAGCTCACCACTTCCAGGGGGACTCCTCGAGCAGTACTTC	CASSPLPGGLLEQYF
TRBV28	-	TRBJ2-3	-	TGTGCCAGCAGTCGTAGTAGCACAGATACGCAGTATTTT	CASSRSSTDTQYF
TRBV5-1	-	TRBJ2-1	TRBD1	TGCGCCAGCACAGACAGGGGGCGCCCGGAGGGCAATGAGCAGTTCTTC	CASTDRGRPEGNEQFF
TRBV4-3	-	TRBJ2-7	-	TGCGCCAGCAGCCAAGGTTACCCCTCTGTCGGAGAGCAGTACTTC	CASSQGYPSVGEQYF
TRBV18	-	TRBJ2-3	-	TGTGCCAGCTCACCATTAATATCTAGCGATGATACGCAGTATTTT	CASSPLISSDDTQYF
TRBV4-1	few	TRBJ2-3	-	TGCGCCAGCAGCCAAGGTTGGCCAGATACGCAGTATTTT	CASSQGWPDTQYF
TRBV9	once	TRBJ2-3	TRBD2	TGTGCCAGCAGCGTAGGAGATCAACCTAGCGGGGTCACAGATACGCAGTATTTT	CASSVGDQPSGVTDTQYF
TRBV19	-	TRBJ1-1	-	TGTGCCAGTAGTATAGCGGGCCAATACCCGGAGGCTTTCTTT	CASSIAGQYPEAFF
TRBV6-5	-	TRBJ2-7	-	TGTGCCAGCAGAGCCGGGATATCCTACGAGCAGTACTTC	CASRAGISYEQYF
TRBV18	-	TRBJ1-2	-	TGTGCCAGCTCACCGACAGACAGCGAACGGGGCTACACCTTC	CASSPTDSERGYTF
TRBV11-2	-	TRBJ1-2	-	TGTGCCAGCAGCTTGGTTGGCAGGAAAAGTTATGGCTACACCTTC	CASSLVGRKSYGYTF
TRBV18	-	TRBJ1-2	TRBD1	TGTGCCAGCTCACCGGGACAGAAAGGCTACACCTTC	CASSPGQKGYTF
TRBV6-5	-	TRBJ1-5	TRBD1	TGTGCCAGCAGTCCGCCGGGACAGGCCGGACAGCCCCAGCATTTT	CASSPPGQAGQPQHF
TRBV5-5	-	TRBJ1-2	-	TGTGCCAGCAGCTTGGAGACAGGAGGTAATGGCTACACCTTC	CASSLETGGNGYTF